One and the same sample provided the 13 T cell receptor beta chains below, sequenced in a study of blood T cells in healthy people across ages. Together with a sample-barcoded 5' primer, a J-beta primer mix was included in a second PCR lasting about 7 to 11 cycles. TCRdb reprocessed the 5' RACE reads via MiXCR and lists one record per CDR3 protein. The table lists around 800,000 distinct CDR3 sequences, about half of them singletons. The sample consisted of blood. These receptor sequences come from a man older than 75 in good health.

This clonotype showed up many times. V is TRBV7-8 and J is TRBJ2-1; D tentatively fits TRBD1 or TRBD2 (5 bases each). Germline-derived CDR1 and CDR2 are SGHVS and FQNEAQ. The CDR3 length is 15 residues. Trimming removed 1 base from V and 6 bases from J, with 13 bases in between. This CDR3 reads CASSLGGVKGNEQFF. Written as DNA, the CDR3 is TGTGCCAGCAGCTTAGGAGGGGTCAAGGGCAATGAGCAGTTCTTC.

In DNA form, the CDR3 reads TGCAGCGTTGGAGGCGGGAGGTCCCACCACACAGATACGCAGTATTTT. Protein sequence: CSVGGGRSHHTDTQYF. This chain joins TRBV29-1 and TRBJ2-3; 8 nucleotides agree with TRBD2. The CDR3 has 16 amino acids. Germline V gene data show CDR1 as SQVTM and CDR2 as ANQGSEA. V trimming: 4 bases; J trimming: 2 bases; junction bases outside the gene matches: 11.

V usage is TRBV12-3 or TRBV12-4 and J usage is TRBJ2-1; D is unclear. V lost 6 bases and J 8 bases, leaving 8 bases between the germline ends. The CDR3 is made up of 11 amino acids. Written as DNA, the CDR3 is TGTGCCAGCAGCTCCTGGGATGAGCAGTTCTTC. This encodes CASSSWDEQFF.

This clonotype was detected a few times. Germline is not matched at one junction end, which may reflect a read error. This rearrangement joins TRBV7-2 to TRBJ1-2; 7 positions agree with TRBD1. This CDR3 region has 12 residues. Germline V lookup: CDR1 SGHTA, CDR2 FQGNSA. The CDR3 here is CASSLDRDGYTF. The DNA of the CDR3 is TGTGCCAGCAGTTTAGACAGGGATGGCTACACCTTC.

The chain has TRBV10-3 and TRBJ2-7, with no clear D. The V end was cut by 7 bases, the J end by 0 bases, with 10 bases between. Germline CDR1 and CDR2: ENHRY and SYGVKD. CDR3 length: 13 residues. CDR3 sequence (DNA): TGTGCCATCAAGAGCCCGAGCTCCTACGAGCAGTACTTC. Its protein is CAIKSPSSYEQYF.

Many counts were recorded for this clonotype. V usage is TRBV27 and J usage is TRBJ2-1, with D maybe TRBD2 (6 bases). CDR3 length equals 15 residues. V was pared by 2 bases and J by 6 bases, with 14 bases between. CDR1 and CDR2 from the germline V gene are MNHEY and SMNVEV (reference sequence). DNA for the CDR3: TGTGCCAGCAGTTTACACGGCGGGGCGGTCAATGAGCAGTTCTTC. Translated: CASSLHGGAVNEQFF.

This clonotype was recorded a few times. This chain joins TRBV5-1 and TRBJ2-7; D is undetermined. Trimming took off 0 bases at V and 5 bases at J, with 15 bases between the two ends. Germline V CDR1 and CDR2: SGHRS, YFSETQ. CDR3 length: 15 residues. CDR3 protein: CASSLAATPFNEQYF. CDR3 DNA sequence: TGCGCCAGCAGCTTGGCGGCGACCCCTTTCAACGAGCAGTACTTC.

J is TRBJ1-5 and V is TRBV6-2 or TRBV6-3; D gene uncertain. Germline V gives CDR1 MNHEY, CDR2 SVGEGT. The CDR3 runs 18 residues. The V and J ends lost 6 bases and 0 bases respectively, with 21 bases between them. The CDR3 loop reads CASSPPRRPSYSNQPQHF. CDR3 DNA sequence: TGTGCCAGCAGCCCTCCCAGGCGACCTTCATATAGCAATCAGCCCCAGCATTTT.

The J gene is TRBJ2-5, the V gene TRBV5-1, with 7 bases that match TRBD1. J gave up 5 bases and V 7 bases, and 11 bases lay outside the gene matches. Germline assignment: CDR1 SGHRS and CDR2 YFSETQ. The CDR3 runs to 14 residues. CDR3 nucleotides: TGCGCCAGCGCCCTCGGGACAGCCCACGAGACCCAGTACTTC. Translating gives CASALGTAHETQYF. The complete variable domain, with remaining parts taken from reference TRBV5-1 and TRBJ2-5, reads KAGVTQTPRYLIKTRGQQVTLSCSPISGHRSVSWYQQTPGQGLQFLFEYFSETQRNKGNFPGRFSGRQFSNSRSEMNVSTLELGDSALYLCASALGTAHETQYFGPGTRLLVL.

This clonotype was seen a few times. J is TRBJ1-2 and V is TRBV4-2, with D maybe TRBD1 (5 bases). CDR1 is LGHNA and CDR2 is YNFKEQ in the germline V gene. V was clipped by 2 bases and J by 8 bases, with 15 bases between them. This CDR3 is built from 14 residues. The CDR3 region is CASSQIRVEEGYTF. CDR3 in DNA: TGTGCCAGCAGCCAAATCAGGGTGGAAGAAGGCTACACCTTC.

The CDR3: CASSWEYSGQACEQYF. In DNA, the CDR3 is TGTGCCAGCAGCTGGGAGTACAGCGGACAAGCCTGCGAGCAGTACTTC. The chain combines TRBV7-2 with TRBJ2-5, with D perhaps matching TRBD1 or TRBD2 (5 bases each). The J call may be mistaken, given a closer DNA end match to TRBJ2-7. Germline V gives CDR1 SGHTA, CDR2 FQGNSA. This CDR3 contains 16 residues.

The genes are TRBV6-6 and TRBJ2-7, with a tentative D call TRBD1 (7 bases). The germline V gene has CDR1 MNHNY and CDR2 SVGAGI (reference sequence). CDR3 size: 15 residues. Between the trimmed V and J ends, which lost 7 bases and 4 bases, there was a span of 20 bases. This chain's CDR3 is CASTEAGGKAYEQYF. The CDR3 DNA reads TGTGCCAGCACCGAAGCAGGGGGGAAGGCTTACGAGCAGTACTTC.

This clonotype was seen a handful of times. The gene calls are TRBV6-2 or TRBV6-3 and TRBJ2-1, with 7 bases fitting TRBD2. The germline V gene encodes CDR1 MNHEY and CDR2 SVGEGT. J was trimmed by 4 bases and V by 7 bases; bases with no gene match: 10. The CDR3 extends over 15 amino acids. The CDR3 DNA sequence: TGTGCCAGCAACGCCGAGCGGGAAAGATACAATGAGCAGTTCTTC. Translated: CASNAERERYNEQFF.